Each of the 9 T cell receptor beta chains below was sequenced from the same sample in a study of T cells in Graves' hyperthyroidism and ophthalmopathy. TCR beta CDR3 regions were amplified from RNA. Carried out on the TCR CDR3, a first-round RT-PCR used the HTBI primer set. TCRdb re-derived calls from the multiplex PCR reads in MiXCR, one entry per CDR3 protein. In the table there are about 400,000 distinct CDR3 sequences, about 25% of which are singletons. The sample taken for sequencing was blood. These receptors all come from a man aged 45-65 years with Graves' hyperthyroidism.

In this sample, this clonotype turned up a few times. This rearrangement joins TRBV4-1 to TRBJ2-2, with 12 bases lining up with TRBD2. This CDR3 has 16 amino acids. Trimming removed 4 bases from V and 6 bases from J; junction bases left unmatched: 6. Germline CDR1 is MGHRA and CDR2 is YSYEKL. CDR3 sequence: CASSLRTSGTSGELFF. CDR3 nucleotides: TGCGCCAGCAGCCTCCGGACTAGCGGGACGTCCGGGGAGCTGTTTTTT.

This clonotype was recorded a few times. The chain employs TRBV12-3 or TRBV12-4 and TRBJ2-3; TRBD2 aligns across 13 bases. The CDR3 extends over 17 amino acids. Trimming removed 4 bases from V and 1 base from J; junction bases left unmatched: 5. The DNA for the CDR3 is TGTGCCAGCAGTTCCTCCGGGACTAGCGGGGGCACAGATACGCAGTATTTT. Protein product: CASSSSGTSGGTDTQYF.

This clonotype occurred a few times. Being one base from a much bigger clone, this may be a read error. This chain joins TRBV5-1 and TRBJ1-1; D remains unclear. V dropped 0 bases and J dropped 3 bases, with 9 bases sitting between them. The CDR3 extends over 14 amino acids. Germline CDR1 SGHRS, CDR2 YFSETQ. The CDR3 bases are TGCGCCAGCAGCTTGGGAGGGTACGACACTGAAGCTTTCTTT. This sequence encodes CASSLGGYDTEAFF. The variable domain in full, completed from reference TRBV5-1 and TRBJ1-1, reads KAGVTQTPRYLIKTRGQQVTLSCSPISGHRSVSWYQQTPGQGLQFLFEYFSETQRNKGNFPGRFSGRQFSNSRSEMNVSTLELGDSALYLCASSLGGYDTEAFFGQGTRLTVV.

The rearrangement uses TRBV30 and TRBJ1-5, with D possibly being TRBD1 (5 bases). The CDR3 has 13 amino acids. The V end lost 2 bases, the J end lost 6 bases, and 11 bases lay between the germline ends. CDR1 GTSNPN and CDR2 SVGIG come from the germline V gene (reference sequence). The DNA of the CDR3 is TGTGCCTGGAGTCGGGGCAGATTTCAGCCCCAGCATTTT. The encoded protein is CAWSRGRFQPQHF.

This clonotype showed up many times. This sequence joins TRBV11-3 and TRBJ2-7, with D maybe TRBD1 (5 bases). V was trimmed by 1 base and J by 0 bases, leaving 16 bases between them. The CDR3 covers 17 residues. Germline V CDR1 and CDR2: SGHNT, YENEEA. Here the CDR3 reads CASSLVIRTTGSYEQYF. CDR3 sequence (DNA): TGTGCCAGCAGCTTAGTTATCCGAACCACAGGCTCCTACGAGCAGTACTTC. Filled out from reference TRBV11-3 and TRBJ2-7, the complete variable domain reads EAGVVQSPRYKIIEKKQPVAFWCNPISGHNTLYWYLQNLGQGPELLIRYENEEAVDDSQLPKDRFSAERLKGVDSTLKIQPAELGDSAVYLCASSLVIRTTGSYEQYFGPGTRLTVT.

This clonotype was detected only a few times. V usage is TRBV10-2 and J usage is TRBJ2-7; 11 bases match TRBD1. The CDR3 covers 13 residues. Per germline, CDR1 WSHSY and CDR2 SAAADI. V was clipped by 8 bases and J by 2 bases; unmatched bases: 2. The CDR3 sequence: CASGQGAAYEQYF. The CDR3, as DNA: TGCGCCAGCGGACAGGGGGCCGCCTACGAGCAGTACTTC.

This clonotype was detected many times. V and J are TRBV6-1 and TRBJ2-7, with a possible D match to TRBD1 (6 bases). The CDR3 runs to 14 residues. The germline V gene has CDR1 MNHNS and CDR2 SASEGT. V dropped 7 bases and J dropped 0 bases, with 13 bases sitting between them. The CDR3 loop reads CASIPGQSSYEQYF. Here the CDR3 DNA reads TGTGCCAGCATCCCGGGACAAAGCTCCTACGAGCAGTACTTC.

The DNA of the CDR3 is TGTGCCACCAGTGATCTAGCGGGAAACGATGAGCAGTTCTTC. Encoded protein: CATSDLAGNDEQFF. The chain couples TRBV24-1 to TRBJ2-1, with 9 bases lining up with TRBD2. The CDR3 sequence is 14 residues long. V lost 3 bases, J lost 8 bases, and 4 bases stayed unmatched. Per the germline V gene, CDR1 is KGHDR and CDR2 is SFDVKD.

This clonotype has ten or more counts. The chain carries TRBV6-1 and TRBJ2-3; no clear D. The CDR3 spans 12 residues. V was trimmed by 7 bases and J by 1 base, leaving 6 bases between them. CDR1 and CDR2 (germline): MNHNS, SASEGT. The CDR3 DNA is TGTGCCAGCACTTTAGGCACAGATACGCAGTATTTT. Translating it yields CASTLGTDTQYF.